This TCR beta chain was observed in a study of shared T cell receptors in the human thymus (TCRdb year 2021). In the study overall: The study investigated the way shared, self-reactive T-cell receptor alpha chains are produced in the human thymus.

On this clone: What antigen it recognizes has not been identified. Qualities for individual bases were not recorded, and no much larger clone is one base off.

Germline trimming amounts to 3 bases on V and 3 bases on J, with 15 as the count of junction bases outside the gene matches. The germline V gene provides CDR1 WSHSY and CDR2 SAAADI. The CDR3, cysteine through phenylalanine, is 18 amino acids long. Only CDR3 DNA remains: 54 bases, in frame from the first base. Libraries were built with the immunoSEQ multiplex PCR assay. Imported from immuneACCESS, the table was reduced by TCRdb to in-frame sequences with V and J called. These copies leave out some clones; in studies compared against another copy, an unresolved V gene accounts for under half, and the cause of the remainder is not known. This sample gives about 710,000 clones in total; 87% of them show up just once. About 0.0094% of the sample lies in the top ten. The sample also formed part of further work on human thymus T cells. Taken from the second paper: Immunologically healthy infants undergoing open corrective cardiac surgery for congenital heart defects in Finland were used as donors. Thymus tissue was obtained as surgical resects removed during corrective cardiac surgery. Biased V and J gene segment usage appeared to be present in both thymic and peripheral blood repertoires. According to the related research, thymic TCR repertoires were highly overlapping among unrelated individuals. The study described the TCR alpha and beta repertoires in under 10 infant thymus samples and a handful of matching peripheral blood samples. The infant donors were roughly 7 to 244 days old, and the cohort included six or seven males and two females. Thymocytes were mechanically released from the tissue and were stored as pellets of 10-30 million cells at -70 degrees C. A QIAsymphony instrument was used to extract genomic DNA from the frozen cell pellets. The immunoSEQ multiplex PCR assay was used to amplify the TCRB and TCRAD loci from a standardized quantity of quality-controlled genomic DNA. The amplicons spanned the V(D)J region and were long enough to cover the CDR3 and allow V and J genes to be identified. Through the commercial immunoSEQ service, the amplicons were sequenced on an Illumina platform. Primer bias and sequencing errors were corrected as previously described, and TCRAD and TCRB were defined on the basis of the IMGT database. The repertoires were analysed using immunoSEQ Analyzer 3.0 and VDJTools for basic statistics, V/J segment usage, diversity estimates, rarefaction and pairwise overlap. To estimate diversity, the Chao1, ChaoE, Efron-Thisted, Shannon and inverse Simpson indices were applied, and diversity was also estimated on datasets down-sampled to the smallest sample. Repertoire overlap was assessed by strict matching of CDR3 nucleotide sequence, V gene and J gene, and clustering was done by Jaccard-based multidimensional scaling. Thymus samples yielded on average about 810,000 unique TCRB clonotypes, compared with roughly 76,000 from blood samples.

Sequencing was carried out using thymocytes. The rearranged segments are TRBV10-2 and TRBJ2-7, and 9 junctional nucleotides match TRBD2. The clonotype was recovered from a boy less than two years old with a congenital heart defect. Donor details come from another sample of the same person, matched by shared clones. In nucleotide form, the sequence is TGCGCCAGCAGTGATGGGGGGTTACGATCTAGCGGGGTCTACGAGCAGTACTTC. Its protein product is CASSDGGLRSSGVYEQYF.